The 13 T cell receptor beta chains in this list originate from one sample, sequenced in a study of CD8 T cells in Susac syndrome. Random-hexamer reverse transcription was applied to about 0.45 to 1 ug RNA. TCRdb re-analysed the immunoSEQ multiplex PCR reads in MiXCR, keeping a single row per CDR3 protein. This sample has about 130,000 distinct CDR3 sequences, with around 94% found just once. The sample comprised CD4+ T cells from PBMCs. These receptors were collected from a human donor with multiple sclerosis.

The rearrangement links TRBV19 to TRBJ2-2; D not certain. The germline V and J ends were trimmed by 10 bases and 2 bases, with 17 bases remaining between them. This CDR3 region has 15 residues. Germline V gene data show CDR1 as LNHDA and CDR2 as SQIVND (reference sequence). The CDR3 is CATALENLNTGELFF. CDR3 coding DNA: TGTGCCACCGCGCTAGAAAACCTAAACACCGGGGAGCTGTTTTTT.

This sequence joins TRBV5-1 and TRBJ1-1; possibly TRBD1 for D (6 bases). Germline-derived CDR1 and CDR2 are SGHRS and YFSETQ. The CDR3 spans 15 residues. Deletions cut 2 bases from V and 5 bases from J, with 16 bases between. This CDR3 is CASSLTDTGLTEAFF. CDR3 nucleotide sequence: TGCGCCAGCAGCTTAACAGACACAGGGTTAACTGAAGCTTTCTTT.

V gene TRBV5-6 combines with J gene TRBJ1-1, with TRBD1 as a possible D gene (6 bases). There are 15 residues in the CDR3. Germline CDR1 and CDR2: SGHDT and YYEEEE. The V end lost 4 bases, the J end lost 3 bases, and 16 bases lay between the germline ends. For the CDR3, the DNA is TGTGCCAGCAGCAAGGGGGACCAAAAGTACACTGAAGCTTTCTTT. Translation gives CASSKGDQKYTEAFF.

The gene calls are TRBV2 and TRBJ2-1; 8 bases map to TRBD2. This CDR3 is 17 amino acids long. V dropped 8 bases and J dropped 0; count of bases not matched to a gene: 12. The V gene's germline CDR1 is SNHLY and CDR2 FYNNEI. The DNA for the CDR3 is TGTGCCAGCTACAAGCGGGAGTCCCTCCTCTCCTACAATGAGCAGTTCTTC. This translates into CASYKRESLLSYNEQFF.

The genes are TRBV5-1 and TRBJ2-1, with 8 bases that match TRBD2. CDR1 SGHRS and CDR2 YFSETQ come from the germline V gene. After removal of 3 bases from V and 15 bases from J, the junction contained 8 bases not matched to a gene. There are 12 residues in the CDR3. CDR3 amino acids: CASSYEAGVGFF. The CDR3, as DNA: TGCGCCAGCAGCTATGAAGCGGGAGTGGGGTTCTTC.

This sequence joins TRBV7-9 and TRBJ2-7; TRBD1 matches 7 bases. Germline V gene data show CDR1 as SEHNR and CDR2 as FQNEAQ (reference sequence). Trimming at V came to 5 bases and at J to 5 bases, leaving 9 bases not matched to a gene. The CDR3 sequence is 14 residues long. CDR3 amino acids: CASSLEGQPNEQYF. The CDR3 DNA sequence: TGTGCCAGCAGCCTAGAGGGACAGCCTAACGAGCAGTACTTC.

The sample holds a few counts of this clonotype. V is TRBV6-1 and J is TRBJ2-3; D unclear. This CDR3 region has 13 residues. CDR1 is MNHNS, CDR2 SASEGT, per germline. The V gene lost 5 bases and the J gene lost 0 bases, with 6 bases spanning the gap. DNA of the CDR3: TGTGCCAGCAGTAAACGCAGCACAGATACGCAGTATTTT. It is translated as CASSKRSTDTQYF.

This chain joins TRBV6-5 and TRBJ1-3; D may be TRBD1 (6 bases). The ends were cut back, 2 bases at V and 2 bases at J, with 10 bases in the middle. This CDR3 is 15 amino acids long. Germline CDR1 reads MNHEY; CDR2 reads SVGAGI. The CDR3 DNA follows: TGTGCCAGCAGTTACGTCGCAGGGGCTGGAAACACCATATATTTT. Its protein is CASSYVAGAGNTIYF.

The chain employs TRBV12-3 or TRBV12-4 and TRBJ2-3, with 13 bases that match TRBD2. V lost 5 bases to trimming and J lost 4 bases; unmatched junction nucleotides: 6. This CDR3 is built from 16 residues. In DNA form, the CDR3 reads TGTGCCAGCAGTAACACTAGCGGGGGGGCGGCAGATACGCAGTATTTT. Protein: CASSNTSGGAADTQYF.

CDR3 in amino acids: CASSLRMASNEKLFF. The CDR3 DNA sequence: TGTGCCAGCAGCTTGCGCATGGCTTCTAATGAAAAACTGTTTTTT. V gene TRBV7-2 combines with J gene TRBJ1-4; D is ambiguous. Germline CDR1 reads SGHTA; CDR2 reads FQGNSA. Trimming shortened V by 3 bases and J by 3 bases, and 11 bases separated the two germline ends. The CDR3 sequence is 15 residues long.

This chain links TRBV6-1 with TRBJ1-1; no definite D call. The CDR3 has 16 residues. In germline, CDR1 is MNHNS, CDR2 SASEGT. V was shortened by 5 bases and J by 0 bases, with 16 bases between the two germline ends. The CDR3 sequence is CASSPSGRAMNTEAFF. The CDR3 coding sequence is TGTGCCAGCAGTCCTTCGGGGAGGGCCATGAACACTGAAGCTTTCTTT.

V and J are TRBV19 and TRBJ2-4; 8 nucleotides match TRBD2. This CDR3 comprises 14 residues. CDR1 is LNHDA and CDR2 is SQIVND in the germline V gene (reference sequence). With V trimmed by 7 bases and J by 5 bases, 7 bases remained unmatched. The CDR3 sequence is CASTHGGDQNIQYF. CDR3 DNA: TGTGCCAGTACCCACGGGGGGGACCAAAACATTCAGTACTTC. The variable domain in full, with the rest retrieved from reference TRBV19 and TRBJ2-4, is DGGITQSPKYLFRKEGQNVTLSCEQNLNHDAMYWYRQDPGQGLRLIYYSQIVNDFQKGDIAEGYSVSREKKESFPLTVTSAQKNPTAFYLCASTHGGDQNIQYFGAGTRLSVL.

V usage is TRBV30 and J usage is TRBJ1-1, with D unclear. The V gene's germline CDR1 is GTSNPN and CDR2 SVGIG (reference sequence). The CDR3 spans 14 residues. V shed 8 bases and J shed 2 bases, with 18 bases lying between them. The CDR3 DNA is TGTGCCCAGTTATTGGCCGGTTACAACACTGAAGCTTTCTTT. Its translation: CAQLLAGYNTEAFF.